This T cell receptor beta chain was obtained from a study of T cell responses to AZD1222 COVID-19 vaccine. Findings of the study overall: Clonal diversity may have been underestimated, and the donors were mostly white British, with more females than males. Sampling captured repertoires only after the peak T cell response.

The CDR3 length is 16 residues. V was cut by 5 bases and J by 9 bases, with 20 bases left in between. CDR1 is SEHNR, CDR2 FQNEAQ, per germline (reference sequence). TCRdb's table, derived via immunoSEQ multiplex PCR, lists solely in-frame clones and lacks some. The sample lists 50,000 or so clones, 75% to 90% occurring once. With regard to this clone: Its antigen is undetermined.

Whether given at about 4 or about 12 weeks, second doses were pooled. The rearrangement joins TRBV7-9 to TRBJ1-6, with D perhaps matching TRBD1 (6 bases). The TCR comes from an adult who received the AZD1222 COVID-19 vaccine. The sequenced sample was peripheral blood, obtained 28 days after the second AZD1222 dose. The CDR3 DNA reads as TGTGCCAGCAGCCCACGGACACAGGGACTCGGTTCACCCCTCCACTTT. It encodes CASSPRTQGLGSPLHF.